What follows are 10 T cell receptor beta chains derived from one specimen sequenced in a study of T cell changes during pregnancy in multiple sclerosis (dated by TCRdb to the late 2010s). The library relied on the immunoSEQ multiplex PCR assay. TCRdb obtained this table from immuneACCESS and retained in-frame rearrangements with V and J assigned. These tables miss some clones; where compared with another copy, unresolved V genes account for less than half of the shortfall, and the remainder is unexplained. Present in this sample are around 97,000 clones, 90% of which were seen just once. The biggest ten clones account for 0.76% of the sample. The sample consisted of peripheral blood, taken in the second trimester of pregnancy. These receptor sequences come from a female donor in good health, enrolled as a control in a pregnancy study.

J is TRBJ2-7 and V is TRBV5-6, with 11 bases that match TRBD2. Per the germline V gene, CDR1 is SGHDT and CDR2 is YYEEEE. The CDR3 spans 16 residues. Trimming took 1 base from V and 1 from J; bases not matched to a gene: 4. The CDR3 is CASSLYGTSGSYEQYF. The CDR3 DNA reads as TGTGCCAGCAGCTTGTATGGGACTAGCGGATCCTACGAGCAGTACTTC.

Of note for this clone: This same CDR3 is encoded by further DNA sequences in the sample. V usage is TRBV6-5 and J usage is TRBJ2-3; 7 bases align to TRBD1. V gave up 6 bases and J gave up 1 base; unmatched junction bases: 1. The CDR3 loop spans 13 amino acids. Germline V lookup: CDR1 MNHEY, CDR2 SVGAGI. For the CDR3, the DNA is TGTGCCAGCAGGGGGACAGGCACAGATACGCAGTATTTT. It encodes CASRGTGTDTQYF.

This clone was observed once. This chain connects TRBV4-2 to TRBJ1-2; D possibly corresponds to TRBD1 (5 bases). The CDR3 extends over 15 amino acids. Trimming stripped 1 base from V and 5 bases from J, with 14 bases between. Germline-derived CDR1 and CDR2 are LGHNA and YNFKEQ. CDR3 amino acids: CASSQGSGDQYGYTF. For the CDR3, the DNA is TGTGCCAGCAGCCAAGGATCGGGGGACCAATATGGCTACACCTTC.

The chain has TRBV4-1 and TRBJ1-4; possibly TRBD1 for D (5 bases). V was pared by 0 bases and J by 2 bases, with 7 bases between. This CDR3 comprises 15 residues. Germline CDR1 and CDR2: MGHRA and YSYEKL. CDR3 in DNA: TGCGCCAGCAGCCAAGATCAGGGCACTAATGAAAAACTGTTTTTT. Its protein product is CASSQDQGTNEKLFF.

The CDR3 bases are TGTGCCAGCAGACGAGGGACCTTCGGGGGCAAAAACATTCAGTACTTC. This translates into CASRRGTFGGKNIQYF. This sequence joins TRBV2 and TRBJ2-4; D might be TRBD2 (6 bases). V lost 6 bases and J 3 bases, leaving 18 bases between the germline ends. The CDR3 totals 16 residues. Germline V gives CDR1 SNHLY, CDR2 FYNNEI.

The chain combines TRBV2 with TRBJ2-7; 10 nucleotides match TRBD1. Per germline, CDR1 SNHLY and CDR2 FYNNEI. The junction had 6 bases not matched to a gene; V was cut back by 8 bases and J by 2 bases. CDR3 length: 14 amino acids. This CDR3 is CASVTGTGAYEQYF. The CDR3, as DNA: TGTGCCAGCGTAACCGGGACAGGGGCCTACGAGCAGTACTTC. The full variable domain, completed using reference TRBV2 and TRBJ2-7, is EPEVTQTPSHQVTQMGQEVILRCVPISNHLYFYWYRQILGQKVEFLVSFYNNEISEKSEIFDDQFSVERPDGSNFTLKIRSTKLEDSAMYFCASVTGTGAYEQYFGPGTRLTVT.

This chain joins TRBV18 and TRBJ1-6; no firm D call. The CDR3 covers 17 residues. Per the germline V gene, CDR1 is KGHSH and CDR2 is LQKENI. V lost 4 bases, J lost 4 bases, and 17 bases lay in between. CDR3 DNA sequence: TGTGCCAGCTCACAAGAAGGTGGGAGCAGTTATAATTCACCCCTCCACTTT. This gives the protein CASSQEGGSSYNSPLHF. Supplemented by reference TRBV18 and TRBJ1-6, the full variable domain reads NAGVMQNPRHLVRRRGQEARLRCSPMKGHSHVYWYRQLPEEGLKFMVYLQKENIIDESGMPKERFSAEFPKEGPSILRIQQVVRGDSAAYFCASSQEGGSSYNSPLHFGNGTRLTVT.

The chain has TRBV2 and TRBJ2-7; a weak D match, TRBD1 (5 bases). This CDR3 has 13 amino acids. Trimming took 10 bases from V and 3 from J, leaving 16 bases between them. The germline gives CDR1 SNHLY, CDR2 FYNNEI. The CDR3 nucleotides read TGTGCCATTATTGGGGCGATCGTCTACGAGCAGTACTTC. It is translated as CAIIGAIVYEQYF.

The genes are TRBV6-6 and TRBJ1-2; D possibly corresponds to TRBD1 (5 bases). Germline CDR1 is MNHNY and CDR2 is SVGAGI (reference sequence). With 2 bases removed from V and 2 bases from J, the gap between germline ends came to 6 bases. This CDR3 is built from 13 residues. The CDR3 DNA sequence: TGTGCCAGCAGTTACGGGGGGAACTATGGCTACACCTTC. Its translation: CASSYGGNYGYTF.

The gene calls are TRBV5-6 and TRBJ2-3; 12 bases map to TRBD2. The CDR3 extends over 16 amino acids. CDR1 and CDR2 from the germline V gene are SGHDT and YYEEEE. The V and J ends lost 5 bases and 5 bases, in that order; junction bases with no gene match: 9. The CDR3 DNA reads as TGTGCCAGCAGTGGGGAGACTAGCGGGAGCCTAGATACGCAGTATTTT. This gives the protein CASSGETSGSLDTQYF.